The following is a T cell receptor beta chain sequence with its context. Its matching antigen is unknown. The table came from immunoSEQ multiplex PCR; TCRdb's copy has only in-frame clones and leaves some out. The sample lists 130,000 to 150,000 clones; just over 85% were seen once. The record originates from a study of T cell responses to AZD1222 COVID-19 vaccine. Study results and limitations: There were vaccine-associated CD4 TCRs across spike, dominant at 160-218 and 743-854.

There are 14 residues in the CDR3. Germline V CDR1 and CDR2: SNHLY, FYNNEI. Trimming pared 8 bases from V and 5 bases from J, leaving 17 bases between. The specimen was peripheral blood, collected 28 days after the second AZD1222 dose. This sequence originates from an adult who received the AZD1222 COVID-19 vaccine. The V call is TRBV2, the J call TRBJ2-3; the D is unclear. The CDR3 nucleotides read TGTGCCAGCCACGCCTATGGACCAGAAGATACGCAGTATTTT. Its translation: CASHAYGPEDTQYF.